This T cell receptor beta chain was sequenced for a study of beta chain features in type 1 diabetes. The authors sorted CD4+ naive, central memory, regulatory and stem cell-like memory cells via CD45RO/CCR7/CD25/CD127/CD95/CD27. Expressed TCRB transcripts were sequenced after all isolated RNA was converted to cDNA. Some clones are missing from TCRdb's copy, which holds only in-frame ones; the method was immunoSEQ multiplex PCR. The sample lists 350,000 or so clones, about 20% seen once, with approximately 0.041% in the top ten. This clone has only a few counts. Its antigen remains unidentified. Study observations and caveats: It was among patients, rather than healthy donors, that naive, central memory and Treg TCRB repertoires appeared more similar.

The germline gives CDR1 GTSNPN, CDR2 SVGIG (reference sequence). Trimming pared 0 bases from V and 2 bases from J, leaving 8 bases between. This CDR3 is 13 amino acids long. This sequence joins TRBV30 and TRBJ2-7, with D hard to call. The source of this sequence is a woman aged 18-29 years in good health. The sequenced sample consisted of naive CD4+ T cells from blood. The CDR3 DNA reads TGTGCCTGGAGTGTAAGTCAGGCCTACGAGCAGTACTTC. Translation gives CAWSVSQAYEQYF.